What follows is one T cell receptor (beta chain) and its context. V gave up 2 bases and J gave up 0 bases, with 7 bases separating them. This CDR3 region has 14 residues. Germline V lookup: CDR1 SGDLS, CDR2 YYNGEE. The source of the sample is a study of cytomegalovirus exposure and HLA in healthy donors. Primers included in the PCR were 60 Vbeta and 13 Jbeta primers. The assay was immunoSEQ multiplex PCR, and TCRdb's table has in-frame clones only and misses some. The sample lists approximately 260,000 clones, around 90% occurring once. V usage is TRBV9 and J usage is TRBJ2-3; TRBD2 might be the D (5 bases). Source material: PBMCs. This clonotype was obtained from a girl between 2 and 10 years old in good health and CMV-seronegative. CDR3 nucleotides: TGTGCCAGCAGCGTCACGGGGAGCACAGATACGCAGTATTTT. Translated: CASSVTGSTDTQYF.